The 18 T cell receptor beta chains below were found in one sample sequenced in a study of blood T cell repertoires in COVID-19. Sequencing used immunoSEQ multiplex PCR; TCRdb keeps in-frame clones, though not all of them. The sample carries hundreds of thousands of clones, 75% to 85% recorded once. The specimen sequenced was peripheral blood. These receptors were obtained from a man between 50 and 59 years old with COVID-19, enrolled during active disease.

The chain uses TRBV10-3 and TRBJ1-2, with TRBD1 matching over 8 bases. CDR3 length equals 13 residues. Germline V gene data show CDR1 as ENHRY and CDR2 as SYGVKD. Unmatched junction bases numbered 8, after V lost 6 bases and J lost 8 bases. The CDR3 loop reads CAIRSDREDGYTF. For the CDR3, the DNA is TGTGCCATCAGATCGGACAGGGAGGACGGCTACACCTTC.

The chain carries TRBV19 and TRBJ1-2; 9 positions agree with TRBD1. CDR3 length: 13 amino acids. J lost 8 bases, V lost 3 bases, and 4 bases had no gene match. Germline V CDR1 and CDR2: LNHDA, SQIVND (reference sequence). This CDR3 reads CASSIRQGDGYTF. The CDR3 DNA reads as TGTGCCAGTAGTATCAGACAGGGGGACGGCTACACCTTC.

CDR3 region: CAIQMTGNNEQFF. CDR3 coding DNA: TGTGCCATCCAAATGACGGGGAACAATGAGCAGTTCTTC. V and J are TRBV10-3 and TRBJ2-1, with a possible D match to TRBD2 (5 bases). CDR3 length equals 13 residues. V lost 8 bases and J lost 5, with 13 bases in between. Germline CDR1 ENHRY, CDR2 SYGVKD.

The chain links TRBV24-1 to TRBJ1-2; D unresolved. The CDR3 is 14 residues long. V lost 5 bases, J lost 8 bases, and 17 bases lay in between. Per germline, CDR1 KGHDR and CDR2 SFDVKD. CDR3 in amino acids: CATSGESGTGGYTF. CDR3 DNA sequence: TGTGCCACCAGTGGAGAGTCAGGAACGGGAGGCTACACCTTC.

CDR3 sequence: CSASWWGGGDTQYF. In nucleotides, the CDR3 is TGCAGTGCTAGTTGGTGGGGGGGCGGAGATACGCAGTATTTT. V usage is TRBV20-1 and J usage is TRBJ2-3; the D gene is possibly TRBD2 (7 bases). CDR1 and CDR2 (germline): DFQATT, SNEGSKA (reference sequence). The CDR3 runs 14 residues. V lost 3 bases and J lost 5, with 15 bases in between.

CDR3 nucleotide sequence: TGTGCCAGCAGCCAACTCAAAGGACAGTCTTCTGGAAACACCATATATTTT. Residues: CASSQLKGQSSGNTIYF. The V call is TRBV3-1 (or the pseudogene TRBV3-2), the J call TRBJ1-3; D perhaps matches TRBD1 (6 bases). This CDR3 comprises 17 residues. The germline V gene encodes CDR1 LGHDT and CDR2 YNNKEL (reference sequence). Trimming took off 2 bases at V and 1 base at J, with 15 bases between the two ends.

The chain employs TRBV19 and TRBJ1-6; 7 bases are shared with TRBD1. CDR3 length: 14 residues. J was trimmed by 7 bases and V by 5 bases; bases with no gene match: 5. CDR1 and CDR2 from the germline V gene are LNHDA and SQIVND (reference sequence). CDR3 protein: CASSRQGGNSPLHF. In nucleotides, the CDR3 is TGTGCCAGTAGTCGGCAGGGGGGAAATTCACCCCTCCACTTT.

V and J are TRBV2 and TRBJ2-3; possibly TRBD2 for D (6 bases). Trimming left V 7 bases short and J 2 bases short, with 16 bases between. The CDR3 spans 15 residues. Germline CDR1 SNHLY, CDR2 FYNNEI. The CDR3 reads CASTTRDFITDTQYF. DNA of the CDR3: TGTGCCAGCACAACCAGGGACTTCATCACAGATACGCAGTATTTT.

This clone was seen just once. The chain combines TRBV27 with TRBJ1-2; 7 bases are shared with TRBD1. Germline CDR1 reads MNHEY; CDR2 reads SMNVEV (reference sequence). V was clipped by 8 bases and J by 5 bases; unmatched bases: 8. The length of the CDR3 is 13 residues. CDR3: CASGRQGFYGYTF. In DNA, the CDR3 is TGTGCCAGCGGGCGACAGGGTTTTTATGGCTACACCTTC.

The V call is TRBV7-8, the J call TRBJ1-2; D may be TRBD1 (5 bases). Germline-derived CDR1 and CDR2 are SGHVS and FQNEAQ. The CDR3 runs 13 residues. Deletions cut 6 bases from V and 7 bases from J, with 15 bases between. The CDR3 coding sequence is TGTGCCAGCAGTCGTACCAGGGTTGCTGGCTACACCTTC. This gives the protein CASSRTRVAGYTF.

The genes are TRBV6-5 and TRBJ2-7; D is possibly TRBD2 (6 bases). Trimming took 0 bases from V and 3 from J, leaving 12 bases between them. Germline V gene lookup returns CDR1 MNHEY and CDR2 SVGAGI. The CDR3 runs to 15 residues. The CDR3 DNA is TGTGCCAGCAGTTACTCCGGAGGGGAGGTCTACGAGCAGTACTTC. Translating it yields CASSYSGGEVYEQYF.

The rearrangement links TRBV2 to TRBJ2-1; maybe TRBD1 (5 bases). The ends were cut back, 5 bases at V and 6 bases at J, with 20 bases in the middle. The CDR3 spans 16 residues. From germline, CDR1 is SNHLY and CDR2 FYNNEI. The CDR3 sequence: CASSSTGRTLSNEQFF. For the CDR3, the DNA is TGTGCCAGCAGTAGTACCGGGCGGACACTATCCAATGAGCAGTTCTTC.

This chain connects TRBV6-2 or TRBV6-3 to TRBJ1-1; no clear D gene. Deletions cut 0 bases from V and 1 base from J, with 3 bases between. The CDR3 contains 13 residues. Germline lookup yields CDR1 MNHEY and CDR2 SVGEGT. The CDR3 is CASSYSRNTEAFF. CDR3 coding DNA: TGTGCCAGCAGTTACTCGAGGAACACTGAAGCTTTCTTT.

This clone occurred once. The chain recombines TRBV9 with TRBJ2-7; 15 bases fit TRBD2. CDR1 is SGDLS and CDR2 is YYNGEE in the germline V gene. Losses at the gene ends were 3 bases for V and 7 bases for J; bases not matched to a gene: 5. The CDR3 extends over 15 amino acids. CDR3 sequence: CASSAGLAGGPEQYF. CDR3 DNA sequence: TGTGCCAGCAGCGCCGGACTAGCGGGGGGGCCTGAGCAGTACTTC.

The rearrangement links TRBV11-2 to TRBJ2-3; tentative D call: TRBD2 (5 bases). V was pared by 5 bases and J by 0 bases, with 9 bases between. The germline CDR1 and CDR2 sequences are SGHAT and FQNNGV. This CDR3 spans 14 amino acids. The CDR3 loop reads CASSGGLSTDTQYF. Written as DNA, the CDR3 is TGTGCCAGCAGCGGCGGGCTTAGCACAGATACGCAGTATTTT.

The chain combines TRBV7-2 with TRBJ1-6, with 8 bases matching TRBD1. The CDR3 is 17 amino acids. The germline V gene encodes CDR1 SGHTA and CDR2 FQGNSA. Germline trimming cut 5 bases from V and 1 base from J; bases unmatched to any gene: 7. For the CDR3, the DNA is TGTGCCAGCAGCCCCCGGACAGGGAGGTCCTATAATTCACCCCTCCACTTT. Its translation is CASSPRTGRSYNSPLHF.

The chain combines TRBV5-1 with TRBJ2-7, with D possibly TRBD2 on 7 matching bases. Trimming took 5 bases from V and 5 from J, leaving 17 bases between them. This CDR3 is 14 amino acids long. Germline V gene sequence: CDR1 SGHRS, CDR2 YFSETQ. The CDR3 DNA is TGCGCCAGCAGTCTGTCACAGGGAGGGAACGAGCAGTACTTC. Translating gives CASSLSQGGNEQYF.

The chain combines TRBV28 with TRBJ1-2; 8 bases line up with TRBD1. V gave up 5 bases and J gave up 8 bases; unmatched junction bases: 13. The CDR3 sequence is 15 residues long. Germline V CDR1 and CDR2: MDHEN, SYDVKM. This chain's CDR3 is CASSSGTGQLGGYTF. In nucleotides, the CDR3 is TGTGCCAGCAGTAGCGGGACAGGCCAGCTTGGGGGCTACACCTTC.